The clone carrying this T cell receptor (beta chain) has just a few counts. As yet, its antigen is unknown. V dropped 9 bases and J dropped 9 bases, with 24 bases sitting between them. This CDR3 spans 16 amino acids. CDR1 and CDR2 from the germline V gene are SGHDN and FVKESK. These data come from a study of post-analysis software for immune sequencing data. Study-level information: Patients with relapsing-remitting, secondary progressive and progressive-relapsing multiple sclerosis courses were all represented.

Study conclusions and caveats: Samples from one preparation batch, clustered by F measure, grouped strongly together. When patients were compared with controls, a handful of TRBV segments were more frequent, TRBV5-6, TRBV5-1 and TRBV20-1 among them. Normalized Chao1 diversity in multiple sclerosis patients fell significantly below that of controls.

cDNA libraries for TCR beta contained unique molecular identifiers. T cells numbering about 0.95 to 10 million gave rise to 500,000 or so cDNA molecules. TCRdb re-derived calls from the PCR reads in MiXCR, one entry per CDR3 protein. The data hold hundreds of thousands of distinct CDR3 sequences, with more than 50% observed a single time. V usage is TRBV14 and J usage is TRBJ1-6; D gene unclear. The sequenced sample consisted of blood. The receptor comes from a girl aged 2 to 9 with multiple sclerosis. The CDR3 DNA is TGTGCCAGAACGCTTTATCCGGGCTATACTTCTTCACCCCTCCACTTT. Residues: CARTLYPGYTSSPLHF.